This T cell receptor (beta chain) was found in a study of cytomegalovirus exposure and HLA in healthy donors. This clone was seen more than once but under ten times. Its matching antigen is unknown. The V end lost 2 bases, the J end lost 6 bases, and 5 bases lay between the germline ends. The CDR3 loop spans 12 amino acids. Per the germline V gene, CDR1 is MNHEY and CDR2 is SVGAGI. Whole-study findings and limits: Researchers counted 164 TCR beta chains as cytomegalovirus-associated. Later work associated 16,951 TCR beta sequences with HLA alleles at 0.05 false discovery rate.

PCR amplification relied on 60 Vbeta primers (plus 13 Jbeta primers). This table comes from immunoSEQ multiplex PCR, and its TCRdb copy is limited to in-frame clones, with some not included. The data contain roughly 180,000 clones, around 80% of them singletons. This receptor was taken from a man younger than 45 in good health and CMV-seropositive. Sequencing input: PBMCs. The chain has TRBV6-5 and TRBJ2-1; possible D gene TRBD2, 5 bases. CDR3 residues: CASSYRGNEQFF. The CDR3, as DNA: TGTGCCAGCAGTTACCGGGGCAATGAGCAGTTCTTC.